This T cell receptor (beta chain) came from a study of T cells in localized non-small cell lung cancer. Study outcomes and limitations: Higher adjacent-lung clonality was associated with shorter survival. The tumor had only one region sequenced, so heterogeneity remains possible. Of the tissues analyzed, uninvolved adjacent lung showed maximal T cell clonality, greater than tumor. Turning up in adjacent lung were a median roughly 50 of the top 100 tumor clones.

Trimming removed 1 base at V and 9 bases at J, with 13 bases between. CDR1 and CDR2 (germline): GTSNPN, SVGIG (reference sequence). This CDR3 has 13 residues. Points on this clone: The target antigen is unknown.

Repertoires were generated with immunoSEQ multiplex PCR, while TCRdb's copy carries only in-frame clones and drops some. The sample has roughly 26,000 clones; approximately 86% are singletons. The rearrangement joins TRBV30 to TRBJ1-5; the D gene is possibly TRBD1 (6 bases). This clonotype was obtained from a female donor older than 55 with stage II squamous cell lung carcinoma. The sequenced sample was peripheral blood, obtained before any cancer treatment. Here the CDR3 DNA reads TGTGCCTGGAGTGACCCGGGGGGCGGGCCCCAGCATTTT. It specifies CAWSDPGGGPQHF.